Listed below are T cell receptor beta chains from one sample, sequenced in a study of T cell repertoires in cytomegalovirus infection. Each CDR3 protein gets one entry after TCRdb re-called the reads with MiXCR. The sample records a few hundred thousand distinct CDR3 sequences, 26% being singletons. Specimen: PBMCs. The receptors were gathered from a human donor in good health (CMV status not recorded). Some clones in this sample may be carry-over from other donors' samples. CDR3s include the opening cysteine and the closing phenylalanine or tryptophan. D genes are given only for firm matches. Clone size appears in some rows only: once, few, many, or a class for an expanded clone.

D: TRBD2; V: TRBV6-2/TRBV6-3; J: TRBJ2-1; size: -; CDR3: CASRKSGRAGNEQFF; DNA: TGTGCCAGCAGAAAGAGCGGGAGGGCCGGCAATGAGCAGTTCTTC
D: -; V: TRBV11-2; J: TRBJ1-1; size: -; CDR3: CASSFPGNRNTEAFF; DNA: TGTGCCAGCAGCTTCCCGGGAAATCGGAACACTGAAGCTTTCTTT
D: TRBD2; V: TRBV29-1; J: TRBJ2-1; size: -; CDR3: CSVEGFSGSRSYNEQFF; DNA: TGCAGCGTTGAAGGTTTTAGCGGGAGTCGCTCCTACAATGAGCAGTTCTTC
D: -; V: TRBV7-6; J: TRBJ2-1; size: many; CDR3: CASSLGDAYNEQFF; DNA: TGTGCCAGCAGCTTAGGGGACGCCTACAATGAGCAGTTCTTC
D: -; V: TRBV7-9; J: TRBJ2-1; size: many; CDR3: CASSLGGSVDEQFF; DNA: TGTGCCAGCAGCTTGGGTGGCTCGGTGGATGAGCAGTTCTTC
D: -; V: TRBV25-1; J: TRBJ2-2; size: -; CDR3: CASSQGSNTGELFF; DNA: TGTGCCAGCAGCCAGGGATCGAACACCGGGGAGCTGTTTTTT
D: TRBD1; V: TRBV6-6; J: TRBJ2-5; size: -; CDR3: CASSYSGGDNPDQETQYF; DNA: TGTGCCAGCAGTTACTCAGGGGGCGATAATCCGGACCAAGAGACCCAGTACTTC
D: -; V: TRBV5-5; J: TRBJ1-5; size: few; CDR3: CASSHLLPGLSNQPQHF; DNA: TGTGCCAGCAGCCACCTTTTACCGGGACTTTCCAATCAGCCCCAGCATTTT
D: -; V: TRBV11-2; J: TRBJ2-3; size: -; CDR3: CASSLVGSFDTQYF; DNA: TGTGCCAGCAGCTTAGTCGGTAGTTTTGATACGCAGTATTTT
D: TRBD2; V: TRBV5-1; J: TRBJ2-1; size: few; CDR3: CASSLEVRREDYNEQFF; DNA: TGCGCCAGCAGCTTGGAGGTGAGGCGGGAGGACTACAATGAGCAGTTCTTC
D: -; V: TRBV6-2/TRBV6-3; J: TRBJ2-1; size: -; CDR3: CALARSAYNEQFF; DNA: TGTGCCCTAGCCAGGAGCGCTTACAATGAGCAGTTCTTC
D: -; V: TRBV20-1; J: TRBJ1-1; size: -; CDR3: CSAPPADVNTEAFF; DNA: TGCAGTGCTCCTCCCGCTGACGTGAACACTGAAGCTTTCTTT
D: -; V: TRBV11-2; J: TRBJ2-7; size: few; CDR3: CASSLAGIMGPEEQYF; DNA: TGTGCCAGCAGCTTAGCCGGGATCATGGGACCTGAGGAGCAGTACTTC
D: -; V: TRBV6-1; J: TRBJ2-2; size: -; CDR3: CASSEAWGSETYTGELFF; DNA: TGTGCCAGCAGTGAAGCCTGGGGCAGCGAGACGTATACCGGGGAGCTGTTTTTT
D: TRBD1; V: TRBV5-4; J: TRBJ2-1; size: -; CDR3: CATGTGGNEQFF; DNA: TGTGCCACAGGGACAGGGGGAAATGAGCAGTTCTTC
D: -; V: TRBV7-3; J: TRBJ1-3; size: many; CDR3: CASSPSNSGNTIYF; DNA: TGTGCCAGCAGCCCCTCGAACTCTGGAAACACCATATATTTT
D: -; V: TRBV6-2/TRBV6-3; J: TRBJ2-5; size: -; CDR3: CASSKDPASQYF; DNA: TGTGCCAGCAGCAAGGACCCAGCTTCCCAGTACTTC
D: -; V: TRBV19; J: TRBJ1-1; size: few; CDR3: CASSTPGLEAFF; DNA: TGTGCCAGTAGTACACCAGGGCTTGAAGCTTTCTTT
D: -; V: TRBV7-6; J: TRBJ2-1; size: -; CDR3: CASSLDGGVYNEQFF; DNA: TGTGCCAGCAGCCTGGACGGCGGAGTTTACAATGAGCAGTTCTTC
D: TRBD1; V: TRBV7-8; J: TRBJ1-1; size: many; CDR3: CASSDTGEGAFF; DNA: TGTGCCAGCAGCGATACAGGGGAGGGGGCTTTCTTT
D: -; V: TRBV7-2; J: TRBJ1-6; size: many; CDR3: CASVTGGVGNSPLHF; DNA: TGTGCCAGCGTCACCGGGGGTGTCGGCAATTCACCCCTCCACTTT
D: -; V: TRBV3-1; J: TRBJ2-3; size: -; CDR3: CASSQDIPTRRGTDTQYF; DNA: TGTGCCAGCAGCCAAGATATCCCGACCCGACGGGGCACAGATACGCAGTATTTT
D: -; V: TRBV7-2; J: TRBJ2-1; size: many; CDR3: CASSLAYNEQFF; DNA: TGTGCCAGCAGCTTAGCCTACAATGAGCAGTTCTTC
D: -; V: TRBV19; J: TRBJ1-4; size: -; CDR3: CASSPAGRATNEKLFF; DNA: TGTGCCAGTAGTCCAGCCGGACGGGCAACTAATGAAAAACTGTTTTTT
D: TRBD2; V: TRBV7-2; J: TRBJ2-3; size: many; CDR3: CASSFYLSGSRSDTQYF; DNA: TGTGCCAGCAGTTTCTACCTTAGCGGGAGTAGGTCAGATACGCAGTATTTT
D: TRBD1; V: TRBV9; J: TRBJ2-1; size: few; CDR3: CASSVDTGQGVRNEQFF; DNA: TGTGCCAGCAGCGTTGATACGGGACAGGGGGTGCGCAATGAGCAGTTCTTC
D: -; V: TRBV28; J: TRBJ2-7; size: few; CDR3: CATNLAPFYEQYF; DNA: TGTGCCACCAATCTAGCGCCTTTCTACGAGCAGTACTTC
D: -; V: TRBV7-9; J: TRBJ1-2; size: -; CDR3: CASTGGMDYGYTF; DNA: TGTGCCAGCACCGGGGGGATGGACTATGGCTACACCTTC
D: -; V: TRBV3-1; J: TRBJ2-7; size: -; CDR3: CASSQGSGSYEQYF; DNA: TGTGCCAGCAGCCAAGGGAGCGGTTCCTACGAGCAGTACTTC
D: -; V: TRBV7-8; J: TRBJ1-4; size: many; CDR3: CASSSDGNPNEKLFF; DNA: TGTGCCAGCAGCTCGGACGGAAATCCTAATGAAAAACTGTTTTTT
D: -; V: TRBV15; J: TRBJ2-7; size: -; CDR3: CATSRGAGSDYEQYF; DNA: TGTGCCACCAGCAGAGGAGCAGGTTCGGACTACGAGCAGTACTTC
D: -; V: TRBV4-1; J: TRBJ1-5; size: -; CDR3: CASSPGMTDSGQPQHF; DNA: TGCGCCAGCAGCCCCGGGATGACAGACTCGGGACAGCCCCAGCATTTT
D: -; V: TRBV7-2; J: TRBJ2-1; size: few; CDR3: CASSSSGGFNEQFF; DNA: TGTGCCAGCAGCTCCTCCGGCGGGTTCAATGAGCAGTTCTTC
D: TRBD1; V: TRBV15; J: TRBJ1-2; size: -; CDR3: CATVQGATPNYGYTF; DNA: TGTGCCACCGTACAGGGGGCCACCCCTAACTATGGCTACACCTTC
D: -; V: TRBV7-2; J: TRBJ2-2; size: many; CDR3: CASSFSFYTGELFF; DNA: TGTGCCAGCAGCTTTAGCTTTTACACCGGGGAGCTGTTTTTT
D: -; V: TRBV10-3; J: TRBJ2-7; size: -; CDR3: CAISGGSQESEQYF; DNA: TGTGCCATCAGTGGGGGGAGCCAAGAGTCCGAGCAGTACTTC
D: -; V: TRBV29-1; J: TRBJ2-5; size: -; CDR3: CSSVWGQETQYF; DNA: TGCAGCTCCGTGTGGGGACAAGAGACCCAGTACTTC
D: -; V: TRBV6-5; J: TRBJ2-7; size: few; CDR3: CASSYSSRVSEQYF; DNA: TGTGCCAGCAGTTACTCGTCCAGGGTGAGCGAGCAGTACTTC
D: TRBD1; V: TRBV7-2; J: TRBJ1-6; size: many; CDR3: CASSLEGPITGVASPLHF; DNA: TGTGCCAGCAGCTTAGAGGGCCCCATCACAGGGGTCGCCTCACCCCTCCACTTT
D: -; V: TRBV5-4; J: TRBJ2-5; size: -; CDR3: CASGRREQETQYF; DNA: TGTGCCAGCGGAAGGAGAGAACAAGAGACCCAGTACTTC
D: TRBD1; V: TRBV4-3; J: TRBJ1-6; size: once; CDR3: CASSQDDRDNSPLHF; DNA: TGCGCCAGCAGCCAGGACGACAGGGATAATTCACCCCTCCACTTT
D: TRBD2; V: TRBV10-3; J: TRBJ2-3; size: -; CDR3: CAIRLAGAPDTQYF; DNA: TGTGCCATCAGATTAGCGGGAGCTCCAGATACGCAGTATTTT
D: TRBD1; V: TRBV5-4; J: TRBJ1-1; size: few; CDR3: CASSLQGRGDTEAFF; DNA: TGTGCCAGCAGCTTACAGGGGAGGGGGGACACTGAAGCTTTCTTT
D: -; V: TRBV30; J: TRBJ2-6; size: -; CDR3: CAWQRDLGTNVLTF; DNA: TGTGCCTGGCAACGGGACCTCGGGACCAACGTCCTGACTTTC
D: -; V: TRBV19; J: TRBJ2-7; size: -; CDR3: CASSIRQDPYYEQYF; DNA: TGTGCCAGTAGTATAAGACAGGACCCTTATTACGAGCAGTACTTC
D: -; V: TRBV15; J: TRBJ2-1; size: few; CDR3: CATSSGRTREQFF; DNA: TGTGCCACCAGCAGCGGCCGTACGCGTGAGCAGTTCTTC
D: -; V: TRBV11-2; J: TRBJ2-4; size: -; CDR3: CASSLGLWNIQYF; DNA: TGTGCCAGCAGCTTAGGGCTTTGGAACATTCAGTACTTC
D: TRBD2; V: TRBV7-1; J: TRBJ2-1; size: -; CDR3: CASSPNSGRAVNEQFF; DNA: TGTGCCAGCAGCCCGAATAGCGGGAGGGCGGTGAATGAGCAGTTCTTC
D: -; V: TRBV28; J: TRBJ2-7; size: many; CDR3: CASTTPGQGTYEQYF; DNA: TGTGCCAGCACTACCCCGGGCCAGGGGACCTACGAGCAGTACTTC
D: -; V: TRBV6-5; J: TRBJ2-7; size: few; CDR3: CASSYSSQDEQYF; DNA: TGTGCCAGCAGTTACTCGAGCCAGGACGAGCAGTACTTC
D: TRBD1; V: TRBV7-2; J: TRBJ2-7; size: once; CDR3: CASSSDTRDRTYEQYF; DNA: TGTGCCAGCAGCTCCGACACACGGGACAGGACCTACGAGCAGTACTTC
D: -; V: TRBV7-8; J: TRBJ2-1; size: many; CDR3: CASALAGRFEQFF; DNA: TGTGCCAGCGCCCTAGCAGGGAGATTCGAGCAGTTCTTC
D: TRBD1; V: TRBV12-3/TRBV12-4; J: TRBJ1-1; size: -; CDR3: CASSWDRQGAKTFF; DNA: TGTGCCAGCAGTTGGGATAGACAGGGGGCGAAAACTTTCTTT
D: -; V: TRBV9; J: TRBJ2-4; size: -; CDR3: CASSVSSGAKNIQYF; DNA: TGTGCCAGCAGCGTATCATCCGGCGCCAAAAACATTCAGTACTTC
D: TRBD2; V: TRBV7-9; J: TRBJ2-2; size: many; CDR3: CASSLRVAGATGELFF; DNA: TGTGCCAGCAGTCTCCGTGTGGCGGGAGCCACCGGGGAGCTGTTTTTT
D: TRBD2; V: TRBV7-2; J: TRBJ2-3; size: many; CDR3: CASSFVGGQDTQYF; DNA: TGTGCCAGCAGCTTCGTGGGAGGGCAGGATACGCAGTATTTT
D: -; V: TRBV7-9; J: TRBJ2-2; size: few; CDR3: CASSLSSVRTGELFF; DNA: TGTGCCAGCAGCTTATCCAGCGTCCGCACCGGGGAGCTGTTTTTT
D: -; V: TRBV7-8; J: TRBJ1-2; size: few; CDR3: CASSLAGFSYGYTF; DNA: TGTGCCAGCAGCTTAGCGGGTTTTAGCTATGGCTACACCTTC
D: TRBD2; V: TRBV3-1; J: TRBJ2-1; size: -; CDR3: CASSQVRLAGVGNEQFF; DNA: TGTGCCAGCAGCCAAGTACGGCTAGCGGGAGTGGGCAATGAGCAGTTCTTC
D: TRBD2; V: TRBV20-1; J: TRBJ2-1; size: -; CDR3: CSARRTSGRVSGNEQFF; DNA: TGCAGTGCTAGACGGACTAGCGGGAGGGTCTCGGGTAATGAGCAGTTCTTC